In this sample, the clone carrying this TCR beta chain turned up a few times. Its cognate antigen is unknown. Per germline, CDR1 LNHDA and CDR2 SQIVND (reference sequence). Trimming removed 5 bases at V and 7 bases at J, with 17 bases between. This CDR3 spans 15 amino acids. The PCR made use of 60 Vbeta and 13 Jbeta primers. Using immunoSEQ multiplex PCR, the repertoire was profiled, and TCRdb retains in-frame clones only, with some absent. Of more than 150,000 clones in the sample, 87% were seen once. This specimen belongs to a study of cytomegalovirus exposure and HLA in healthy donors. Study in general: Genotyping showed roughly 76% of 350 to 400 donors falling in the Caucasian-associated ancestry cluster. Findings of the study overall: Several top significant clusters appeared, in a later analysis, to be linked to common viral pathogens.

This sequence was found in a girl less than two years old in good health and CMV-seronegative. Sequenced input: PBMCs. The chain links TRBV19 to TRBJ1-4, with D possibly matching TRBD1 (6 bases). CDR3 bases: TGTGCCAGTAGTCCCCTTGGGGGGGCGGGTGAAAAACTGTTTTTT. Residues: CASSPLGGAGEKLFF.